This T cell receptor beta chain came from a study of T cell repertoires in cytomegalovirus infection (dated by TCRdb to between 2018 and 2021). Describing the broader study: The peptide stimulations were aimed at well-studied HLA-B-restricted epitopes as well as recently identified HLA-C-restricted CMV epitopes, whose presentation resists viral immunomodulation. Donor HLA type was relevant to the analysis, because carriage of CMV infection together with the matching HLA type was indicated by public TCR beta signatures. The full study reports these points: Carriers of CMV infection plus the relevant HLA type were discriminated by the cumulative frequency of public TCR beta family members in the study cohort and in an independent roughly 380-donor cohort. In the ex vivo response, HLA-C-restricted CMV-specific TCR beta clonotypes were dominant, and in two of eight donors the single most frequent clonotype came from this HLA-C-restricted group.

The intended sense of this specimen's treatment or condition label: in vitro stimulation with specific CMV peptide epitopes to enrich CMV-specific T cells. Sequenced on an Illumina HiSeq 1500. TCRdb reran the public reads through fastp at Q25 and MiXCR, keeping productive beta chains. Identical CDR3 protein sequences are pooled into one entry, listed with their most common genes and DNA. The sample yields 900,000 to 950,000 distinct CDR3 sequences; about 33% were counted once. The ten most abundant clones make up 13% of the sample. In regard to this clonotype: Its specific antigen is unknown. Base qualities were left out, and no much larger clone turns up one base away.

The germline V gene gives CDR1 as KGHDR and CDR2 as SFDVKD. Spanning cysteine to phenylalanine, the CDR3 consists of 17 amino acids. Only CDR3 DNA remains: 51 bases, in frame from the first base. Deletion took 1 base off V and 0 bases off J, with a span of 11 bases between the germline ends. The sequence joins TRBV24-1 to TRBJ2-2; confidence is insufficient to name the D gene. The receptor comes from a human donor in good health (CMV status not recorded). Some clones in this sample may be carry-over from other donors' samples. The material sequenced was cultured CD8+ T cells from PBMCs, taken from culture after CMV antigen stimulation. The CDR3 region: CATSDLVTSTNTGELFF. The DNA sequence is given as TGTGCCACCAGTGATTTAGTAACGTCTACGAACACCGGGGAGCTGTTTTTT.